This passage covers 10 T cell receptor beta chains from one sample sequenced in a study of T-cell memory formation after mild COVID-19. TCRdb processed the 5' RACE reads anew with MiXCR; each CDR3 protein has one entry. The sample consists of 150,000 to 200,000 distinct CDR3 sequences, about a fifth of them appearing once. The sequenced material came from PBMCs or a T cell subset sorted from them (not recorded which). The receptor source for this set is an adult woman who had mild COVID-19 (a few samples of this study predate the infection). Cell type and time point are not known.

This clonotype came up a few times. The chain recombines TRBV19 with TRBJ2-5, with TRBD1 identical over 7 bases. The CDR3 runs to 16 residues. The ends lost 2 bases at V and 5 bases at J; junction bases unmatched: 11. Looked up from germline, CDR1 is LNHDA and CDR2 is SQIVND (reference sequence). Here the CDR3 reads CASSIMGQRIQETQYF. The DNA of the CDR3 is TGTGCCAGTAGTATAATGGGACAGAGGATTCAGGAGACCCAGTACTTC.

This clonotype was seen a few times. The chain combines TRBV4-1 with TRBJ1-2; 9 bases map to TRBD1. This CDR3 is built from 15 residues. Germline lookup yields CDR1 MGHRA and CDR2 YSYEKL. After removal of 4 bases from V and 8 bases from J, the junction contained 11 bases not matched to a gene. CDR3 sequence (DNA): TGCGCCAGCAGCCCCCGGGACAGGGCGGGCGAGGGCTACACCTTC. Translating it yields CASSPRDRAGEGYTF.

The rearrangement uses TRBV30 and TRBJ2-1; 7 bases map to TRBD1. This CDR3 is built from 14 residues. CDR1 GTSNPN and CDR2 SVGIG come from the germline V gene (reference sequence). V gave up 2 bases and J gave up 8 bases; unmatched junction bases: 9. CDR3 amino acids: CAWSLTSTGHEQFF. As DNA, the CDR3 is TGTGCCTGGAGTCTCACGTCGACAGGGCATGAGCAGTTCTTC.

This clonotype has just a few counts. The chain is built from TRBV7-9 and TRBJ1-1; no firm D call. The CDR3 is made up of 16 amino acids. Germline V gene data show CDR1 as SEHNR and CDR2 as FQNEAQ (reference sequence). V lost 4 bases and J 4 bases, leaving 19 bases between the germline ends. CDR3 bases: TGTGCCAGCAGCTCTCGAGGTGGAGGGAGGATCACTGAAGCTTTCTTT. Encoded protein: CASSSRGGGRITEAFF.

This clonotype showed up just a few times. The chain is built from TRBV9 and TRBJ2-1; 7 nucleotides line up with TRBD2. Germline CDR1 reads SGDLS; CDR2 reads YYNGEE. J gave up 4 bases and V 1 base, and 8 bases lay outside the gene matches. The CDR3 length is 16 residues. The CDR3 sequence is CASSVMSSGLYNEQFF. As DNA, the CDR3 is TGTGCCAGCAGCGTAATGTCTAGCGGACTTTACAATGAGCAGTTCTTC.

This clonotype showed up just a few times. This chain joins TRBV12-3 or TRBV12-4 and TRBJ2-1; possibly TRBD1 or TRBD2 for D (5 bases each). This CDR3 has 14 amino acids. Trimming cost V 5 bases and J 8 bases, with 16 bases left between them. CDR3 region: CASSPRDGYDEQFF. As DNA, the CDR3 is TGTGCCAGCAGTCCCCGGGACGGTTATGATGAGCAGTTCTTC.

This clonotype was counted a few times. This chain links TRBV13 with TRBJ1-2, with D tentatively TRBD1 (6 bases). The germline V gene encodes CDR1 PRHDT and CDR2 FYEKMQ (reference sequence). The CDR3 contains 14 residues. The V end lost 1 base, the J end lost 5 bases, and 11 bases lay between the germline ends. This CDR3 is CASSLEGQWYGYTF. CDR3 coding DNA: TGTGCCAGCAGCTTAGAAGGACAGTGGTATGGCTACACCTTC.

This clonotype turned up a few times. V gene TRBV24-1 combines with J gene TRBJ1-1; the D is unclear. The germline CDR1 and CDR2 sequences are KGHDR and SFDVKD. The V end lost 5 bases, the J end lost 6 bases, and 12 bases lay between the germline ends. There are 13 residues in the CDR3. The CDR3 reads CATSAEGYAEAFF. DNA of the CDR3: TGTGCCACCAGTGCAGAGGGTTACGCTGAAGCTTTCTTT.

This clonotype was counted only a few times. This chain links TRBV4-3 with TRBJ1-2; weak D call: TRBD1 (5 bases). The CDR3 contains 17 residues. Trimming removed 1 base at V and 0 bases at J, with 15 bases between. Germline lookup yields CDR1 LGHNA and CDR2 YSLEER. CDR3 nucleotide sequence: TGCGCCAGCAGCCAAGCGGGGGGAGCCAGAGCTAACTATGGCTACACCTTC. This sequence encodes CASSQAGGARANYGYTF.

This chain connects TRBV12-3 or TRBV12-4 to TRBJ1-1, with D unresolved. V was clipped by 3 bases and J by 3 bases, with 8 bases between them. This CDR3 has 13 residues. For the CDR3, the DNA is TGTGCCAGCAGTTTTTACGGGGACACTGAAGCTTTCTTT. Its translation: CASSFYGDTEAFF.